This entry lists 19 T cell receptor beta chains sequenced from one sample in a study of CD8+CD57+ T cells in acquired aplastic anemia. For sequencing, patients were chosen who had shown expansion of CD8+CD57+ cells by flow cytometry. Researchers used genomic DNA as the template to profile TCR beta VDJ and CDR3. TCRdb passed the reads through MiXCR, listing each CDR3 protein once. This sample has more than 150,000 distinct CDR3 sequences, with almost 50% found just once. Sequencing input: sorted CD4+, CD8+, or CD8+CD57+ T cells (not recorded which) from PBMCs. The receptors were sampled from a human donor with aplastic anemia.

This clonotype was counted at least ten times. The chain couples TRBV5-8 to TRBJ2-5, with 7 bases aligning to TRBD2. Looked up from germline, CDR1 is SGHTS and CDR2 is YDEGEE. This CDR3 spans 13 amino acids. Germline trimming cut 3 bases from V and 5 bases from J; bases unmatched to any gene: 4. The CDR3 is CASSWGGKETQYF. The CDR3 nucleotides are TGTGCCAGCAGCTGGGGGGGGAAGGAGACCCAGTACTTC.

Worth noting for this clonotype: This may be a read error: a much more frequent sequence differs by one nucleotide. V usage is TRBV12-3 or TRBV12-4 and J usage is TRBJ2-3; 7 nucleotides line up with TRBD2. This CDR3 has 17 amino acids. CDR3 sequence reads: CASSFPGSGTGTDTRYF. CDR3 DNA: TGTGCCAGCAGTTTCCCCGGGAGCGGGACCGGCACAGATACGCGGTATTTT.

This clonotype was seen ten or more times. The DNA for the CDR3 is TGCAGTGCTGGGGCAGGGAGCAATCAGCCCCAGCATTTT. It encodes CSAGAGSNQPQHF. The J gene is TRBJ1-5, the V gene TRBV20-1; possible D gene TRBD1, 5 bases. V gave up 5 bases and J gave up 1 base, with 9 bases separating them. The CDR3 has 13 residues. Germline CDR1 reads DFQATT; CDR2 reads SNEGSKA (reference sequence).

The gene calls are TRBV15 and TRBJ2-5; the D gene is possibly TRBD2 (7 bases). The germline V gene has CDR1 LNHNV and CDR2 YYDKDF (reference sequence). V shed 1 base and J shed 4 bases, with 16 bases lying between them. This CDR3 region has 16 residues. The CDR3 protein is CATSRGGGAGGETQYF. CDR3 coding DNA: TGTGCCACCAGCAGAGGCGGGGGCGCCGGGGGAGAGACCCAGTACTTC.

The gene calls are TRBV19 and TRBJ2-3; TRBD2 agrees at 7 bases. The CDR3 contains 15 residues. Germline CDR1 LNHDA, CDR2 SQIVND (reference sequence). Trimming at V came to 7 bases and at J to 1 base, leaving 8 bases not matched to a gene. The CDR3 coding sequence is TGTGCCAGTACTATTTTGGCGGGGGGCACAGATACGCAGTATTTT. It translates to CASTILAGGTDTQYF. Combining the CDR3 with reference TRBV19 and TRBJ2-3 gives the whole variable domain DGGITQSPKYLFRKEGQNVTLSCEQNLNHDAMYWYRQDPGQGLRLIYYSQIVNDFQKGDIAEGYSVSREKKESFPLTVTSAQKNPTAFYLCASTILAGGTDTQYFGPGTRLTVL.

This chain connects TRBV19 to TRBJ2-2, with D tentatively TRBD1 (6 bases). Between the trimmed V and J ends, which lost 7 bases and 0 bases, there was a span of 12 bases. The CDR3 is made up of 15 amino acids. CDR1 and CDR2 from the germline V gene are LNHDA and SQIVND (reference sequence). The chain's CDR3 is CASMVGTTNTGELFF. The CDR3 DNA sequence: TGTGCCAGTATGGTGGGGACAACGAACACCGGGGAGCTGTTTTTT.

The gene calls are TRBV9 and TRBJ1-2; D uncertain. Between the trimmed V and J ends, which lost 0 bases and 4 bases, there was a span of 13 bases. This CDR3 is 15 amino acids long. The germline V gene has CDR1 SGDLS and CDR2 YYNGEE. The CDR3 here is CASSVASVDVYGYTF. CDR3 DNA sequence: TGTGCCAGCAGCGTAGCTAGTGTGGATGTCTATGGCTACACCTTC.

The V and J genes are TRBV10-3 and TRBJ2-5; D may be TRBD2 (5 bases). The CDR3 loop spans 13 amino acids. V lost 3 bases to trimming and J lost 1 base, with 6 bases between them. Germline CDR1 reads ENHRY; CDR2 reads SYGVKD. The CDR3 DNA follows: TGTGCCATCAGTGACGGGGTCCAAGAGACCCAGTACTTC. It specifies CAISDGVQETQYF.

This clonotype was seen at least ten times. This chain connects TRBV5-4 to TRBJ1-4; tentatively, D is TRBD1 (6 bases). The germline V and J ends were trimmed by 1 base and 3 bases, with 13 bases remaining between them. This CDR3 is built from 16 residues. Germline V lookup: CDR1 SGHNT, CDR2 YYREEE (reference sequence). The CDR3 coding sequence is TGTGCCAGCAGCTTGACTACAGGGTCTTCTAATGAAAAACTGTTTTTT. Amino acid sequence: CASSLTTGSSNEKLFF.

Remarks on this clonotype: Mismatch with germline at one junction end may stem from a read error. This sequence joins TRBV2 and TRBJ2-5; D gene uncertain. There are 18 residues in the CDR3. Looked up from germline, CDR1 is SNHLY and CDR2 is FYNNEI. CDR3 loop: CASSAQLNRRGSQGTQYF. Here the CDR3 DNA reads TGTGCCAGCAGTGCTCAATTAAATCGTAGAGGAAGTCAAGGGACCCAGTACTTC.

This clonotype was seen many times. The genes are TRBV7-3 and TRBJ2-6; D is possibly TRBD1 (5 bases). The germline V and J ends were trimmed by 4 bases and 3 bases, with 16 bases remaining between them. CDR1 SGHTA and CDR2 FQGTGA come from the germline V gene. The CDR3 has 17 residues. CDR3 sequence (DNA): TGTGCCAGCAGCTCCGCTACGACAGTCTTTGGGGCCAACGTCCTGACTTTC. Protein product: CASSSATTVFGANVLTF.

This clonotype occurred a few times. The rearrangement links TRBV9 to TRBJ2-6, with D perhaps TRBD1 (6 bases). This CDR3 is 19 amino acids long. Germline CDR1 and CDR2: SGDLS and YYNGEE. V lost 4 bases, J lost 0 bases, and 20 bases lay in between. CDR3 amino acids: CASSPETGHFPSGANVLTF. CDR3 bases: TGTGCCAGCAGCCCAGAGACAGGACACTTCCCCTCTGGGGCCAACGTCCTGACTTTC.

This clonotype was counted a single time. This chain links TRBV29-1 with TRBJ2-3; 8 nucleotides agree with TRBD2. The J segment lost 4 bases and the V segment lost 5 bases, leaving 5 bases of the junction unmatched. The CDR3 is made up of 13 amino acids. In germline, CDR1 is SQVTM, CDR2 ANQGSEA. In DNA, the CDR3 is TGCAGCGTTCGGCGGGGGGTAGCAGATACGCAGTATTTT. Amino acid sequence: CSVRRGVADTQYF.

V gene TRBV10-3 combines with J gene TRBJ2-7; TRBD1 aligns across 9 bases. In germline, CDR1 is ENHRY, CDR2 SYGVKD. J gave up 5 bases and V 8 bases, and 7 bases lay outside the gene matches. The CDR3 runs 13 residues. CDR3 loop: CAIRDREVDEQYF. Written as DNA, the CDR3 is TGTGCCATCCGGGACAGGGAAGTGGACGAGCAGTACTTC.

Ten or more counts support this clonotype. This chain uses TRBV2 with TRBJ1-2; 7 bases agree with TRBD1. Germline values: CDR1 SNHLY, CDR2 FYNNEI. V was pared by 8 bases and J by 4 bases, with 7 bases of the junction left unmatched. This CDR3 is built from 13 residues. The CDR3 region is CASQAGQLYGYTF. The CDR3 bases are TGTGCCAGCCAGGCGGGACAGCTCTATGGCTACACCTTC.

Comments on this clonotype: Mismatch with germline at one junction end may stem from a read error. V and J are TRBV10-3 and TRBJ1-3; no firm D call. CDR3 length equals 13 residues. Germline lookup yields CDR1 ENHRY and CDR2 SYGVKD. The CDR3 spells CAISGVSGNTIYF. CDR3 DNA sequence: TGTGCCATCAGTGGAGTATCTGGGAACACCATATATTTT.

This rearrangement joins TRBV20-1 to TRBJ2-7; 15 bases are a match to TRBD2. J lost 2 bases, V lost 5 bases, and 7 bases had no gene match. This CDR3 contains 16 residues. The germline V gene encodes CDR1 DFQATT and CDR2 SNEGSKA (reference sequence). The CDR3 DNA is TGCAGTGCTCGTAGGACTAGCGGGGGGGCTACCTACGAGCAGTACTTC. Translating it yields CSARRTSGGATYEQYF.

The chain couples TRBV7-9 to TRBJ2-2; D remains unclear. The germline CDR1 and CDR2 sequences are SEHNR and FQNEAQ (reference sequence). Trimming removed 8 bases from V and 2 bases from J, with 6 bases in between. This CDR3 is 12 amino acids long. CDR3 bases: TGTGCCAGCCAAGATAACACCGGGGAGCTGTTTTTT. This translates into CASQDNTGELFF. Full variable domain (remainder filled in from reference TRBV7-9 and TRBJ2-2): DTGVSQNPRHKITKRGQNVTFRCDPISEHNRLYWYRQTLGQGPEFLTYFQNEAQLEKSRLLSDRFSAERPKGSFSTLEIQRTEQGDSAMYLCASQDNTGELFFGEGSRLTVL.

The CDR3 coding sequence is TGTGCCAGCAGCTCCTCCCCTAATAATCAGCCCCAGCATTTT. Translation: CASSSSPNNQPQHF. The chain recombines TRBV11-3 with TRBJ1-5, with D hard to call. V was trimmed by 4 bases and J by 4 bases, leaving 11 bases between them. The CDR3 is made up of 14 amino acids. Germline CDR1 is SGHNT and CDR2 is YENEEA.